One sample yielded the 5 T cell receptor beta chains listed below, sequenced in a study of blood T cell repertoires in COVID-19. The protocol was immunoSEQ multiplex PCR, while the TCRdb copy is restricted to in-frame clones and leaves out a portion. The sample includes approximately 210,000 clones, more than 75% of them seen just once. The sequenced sample consisted of peripheral blood. The receptors originated from a woman aged 40 to 55 with acute or convalescent COVID-19.

The rearrangement links TRBV5-1 to TRBJ2-5, with 7 bases lining up with TRBD1. CDR1 and CDR2 (germline): SGHRS, YFSETQ. This CDR3 has 13 amino acids. Unmatched junction bases numbered 3, after V lost 3 bases and J lost 4 bases. Here the CDR3 DNA reads TGCGCCAGCAGCTGGGGACAGACAGAGACCCAGTACTTC. This codes for CASSWGQTETQYF.

This chain links TRBV6-5 with TRBJ2-7, with D maybe TRBD2 (6 bases). This CDR3 spans 15 amino acids. Germline assignment: CDR1 MNHEY and CDR2 SVGAGI. The ends were cut back, 6 bases at V and 3 bases at J, with 18 bases in the middle. The DNA of the CDR3 is TGTGCCAGCAGACAAGGAGGGACGCAAGACTACGAGCAGTACTTC. Amino acids: CASRQGGTQDYEQYF.

DNA of the CDR3: TGTGCCAGCAGCCAAGGGGCTACCTATAATTCACCCCTCCACTTT. Translation: CASSQGATYNSPLHF. J is TRBJ1-6 and V is TRBV3-1 (or the pseudogene TRBV3-2); D gene unclear. CDR1 is LGHDT, CDR2 YNNKEL, per germline (reference sequence). CDR3 length: 15 residues. V dropped 1 base and J dropped 2 bases, with 6 bases sitting between them.

This chain links TRBV5-1 with TRBJ2-1, with D tentatively TRBD1 (6 bases). Germline loops: CDR1 SGHRS, CDR2 YFSETQ. V lost 0 bases, J lost 8 bases, and 9 bases lay in between. CDR3 size: 13 residues. DNA for the CDR3: TGCGCCAGCAGCTTGGGACAGGTCGATGAGCAGTTCTTC. Its translation: CASSLGQVDEQFF. The full variable domain, completed using reference TRBV5-1 and TRBJ2-1, is KAGVTQTPRYLIKTRGQQVTLSCSPISGHRSVSWYQQTPGQGLQFLFEYFSETQRNKGNFPGRFSGRQFSNSRSEMNVSTLELGDSALYLCASSLGQVDEQFFGPGTRLTVL.

The chain employs TRBV6-1 and TRBJ2-7; weak D call: TRBD2 (6 bases). This CDR3 has 16 amino acids. CDR1 and CDR2 (germline): MNHNS, SASEGT. Trimming stripped 0 bases from V and 0 bases from J, with 12 bases between. The DNA of the CDR3 is TGTGCCAGCAGTGAAGCAGGGGACTTCCTCTCCTACGAGCAGTACTTC. Translation gives CASSEAGDFLSYEQYF.